The clone carrying this T cell receptor beta chain came up many times. This CDR3 has 16 amino acids. The ends were cut back, 5 bases at V and 2 bases at J, with 15 bases in the middle. Germline CDR1 and CDR2: SGHAT and FQNNGV. From RNA transcripts, TCR beta CDR3 regions were amplified. Initially, a first-round RT-PCR of the TCR CDR3 employed the HTBI primer set. MiXCR, run by TCRdb on the multiplex PCR reads, gives a single entry per CDR3 protein. The repertoire holds about 690,000 distinct CDR3 sequences, with around 15% as singletons. The definition of stable Graves' hyperthyroidism was no ophthalmopathy progression within 18 months. Uncontrolled infection, other autoimmune disease, pregnancy or lactation disqualified patients from enrolment. This sample is part of a study of T cells in Graves' hyperthyroidism and ophthalmopathy. As for the study in general: The blood sample was taken at first diagnosis, before treatment began.

This clonotype originated in a man in his fifties or sixties with Graves' hyperthyroidism. The sample taken for sequencing was blood. The chain carries TRBV11-2 and TRBJ2-2, with D possibly being TRBD2 (7 bases). The CDR3 sequence: CASSTRGATNTGELFF. For the CDR3, the DNA is TGTGCCAGCAGCACCCGGGGGGCGACAAACACCGGGGAGCTGTTTTTT.